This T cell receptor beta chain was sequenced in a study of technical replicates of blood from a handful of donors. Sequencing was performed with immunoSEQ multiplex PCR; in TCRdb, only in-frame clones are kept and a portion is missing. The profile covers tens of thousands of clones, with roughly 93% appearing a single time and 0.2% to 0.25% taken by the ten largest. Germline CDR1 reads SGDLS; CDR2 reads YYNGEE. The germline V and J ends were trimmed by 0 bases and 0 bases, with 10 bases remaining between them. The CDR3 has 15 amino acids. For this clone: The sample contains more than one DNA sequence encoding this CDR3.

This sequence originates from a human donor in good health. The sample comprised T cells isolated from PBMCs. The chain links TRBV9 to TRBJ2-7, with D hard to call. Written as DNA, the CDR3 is TGTGCCAGCAGCGTAGCTGGTAGTAGCTCCTACGAGCAGTACTTC. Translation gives CASSVAGSSSYEQYF.